Each of the 19 T cell receptor beta chains below was sequenced from the same sample in a study of STAT3 mutations in large granular lymphocyte leukemia. Study results and limitations: Every T-cell large granular lymphocyte leukemia patient had at least one immunodominant TCR beta clonotype.

Their target antigens are unknown. The table came from immunoSEQ multiplex PCR; TCRdb's copy has only in-frame clones and leaves some out. The top ten hold 6.5% of the sample, which has approximately 25,000 clones, 94% seen once. Sample: peripheral blood mononuclear cells. The receptor source for this set is a man aged 40-49 years with T-cell large granular lymphocyte leukemia. Some clones in this sample may be carry-over from other donors' samples.

The chain links TRBV5-8 to TRBJ2-2; a possible D gene is TRBD2 (6 bases). From germline, CDR1 is SGHTS and CDR2 YDEGEE. The V end lost 4 bases, the J end lost 3 bases, and 19 bases lay between the germline ends. CDR3 length equals 17 residues. CDR3 region: CASSHPPFGGYTGELFF. The CDR3 DNA is TGTGCCAGCAGCCACCCTCCTTTCGGGGGATACACCGGGGAGCTGTTTTTT. The whole variable domain, filled in from reference TRBV5-8 and TRBJ2-2, reads EAGVTQSPTHLIKTRGQQATLRCSPISGHTSVYWYQQALGLGLQFLLWYDEGEERNRGNFPPRFSGRQFPNYSSELNVNALELEDSALYLCASSHPPFGGYTGELFFGEGSRLTVL.

This chain links TRBV4-2 with TRBJ2-1; D may be TRBD1 (6 bases). Germline V gene data show CDR1 as LGHNA and CDR2 as YNFKEQ. This CDR3 has 15 residues. The V end lost 0 bases, the J end lost 3 bases, and 9 bases lay between the germline ends. This CDR3 reads CASSQEGANYNEQFF. CDR3 in DNA: TGTGCCAGCAGCCAAGAGGGGGCCAACTACAATGAGCAGTTCTTC.

The V gene is TRBV5-1, the J gene TRBJ2-2; TRBD2 aligns across 8 bases. This CDR3 is built from 15 residues. CDR1 and CDR2 (germline): SGHRS, YFSETQ. V shed 3 bases, J shed 6 bases, and the junction held 7 bases outside the gene matches. The CDR3 region has the DNA TGCGCCAGCAGCTCGTCCGGGACTAGGGCCGGGGAGCTGTTTTTT. Its protein is CASSSSGTRAGELFF.

Only one count was recorded for this clone. The CDR3 reads CASSPRARTGTGAYYGYTF. CDR3 DNA: TGTGCCAGCTCACCAAGGGCCAGAACCGGGACAGGCGCCTACTATGGCTACACCTTC. The J gene is TRBJ1-2, the V gene TRBV18, with 8 bases fitting TRBD1. Germline V gives CDR1 KGHSH, CDR2 LQKENI. After removal of 2 bases from V and 3 bases from J, the junction contained 17 bases not matched to a gene. The length of the CDR3 is 19 residues. Full variable domain (missing parts from reference TRBV18 and TRBJ1-2): NAGVMQNPRHLVRRRGQEARLRCSPMKGHSHVYWYRQLPEEGLKFMVYLQKENIIDESGMPKERFSAEFPKEGPSILRIQQVVRGDSAAYFCASSPRARTGTGAYYGYTFGSGTRLTVV.

The chain joins TRBV2 to TRBJ2-1; the D gene could be TRBD1 or TRBD2 (5 bases each). With 6 bases removed from V and 2 bases from J, the gap between germline ends came to 14 bases. The CDR3 length is 15 residues. Germline-derived CDR1 and CDR2 are SNHLY and FYNNEI. CDR3 coding DNA: TGTGCCAGCAGCGCCGGGACGATTGCCTACAATGAGCAGTTCTTC. Amino acid sequence: CASSAGTIAYNEQFF. Supplemented by reference TRBV2 and TRBJ2-1, the full variable domain reads EPEVTQTPSHQVTQMGQEVILRCVPISNHLYFYWYRQILGQKVEFLVSFYNNEISEKSEIFDDQFSVERPDGSNFTLKIRSTKLEDSAMYFCASSAGTIAYNEQFFGPGTRLTVL.

V usage is TRBV28 and J usage is TRBJ1-1; D ambiguous. Per germline, CDR1 MDHEN and CDR2 SYDVKM. The CDR3 contains 13 residues. Trimming took 3 bases from V and 5 from J, leaving 10 bases between them. The CDR3 loop reads CASSLTRRTEAFF. The CDR3 coding sequence is TGTGCCAGCAGTTTGACAAGGAGGACTGAAGCTTTCTTT.

The chain links TRBV9 to TRBJ2-7; 8 nucleotides agree with TRBD2. This CDR3 is 15 amino acids long. CDR1 is SGDLS, CDR2 YYNGEE, per germline. The V gene end was trimmed by 0 bases and the J gene end by 2 bases; junction bases not matched to a gene: 4. The CDR3 loop reads CASSVGGGGPYEQYF. DNA of the CDR3: TGTGCCAGCAGCGTAGGAGGCGGGGGGCCCTACGAGCAGTACTTC.

The chain recombines TRBV19 with TRBJ1-5, with 7 nucleotides matching TRBD1. Germline V lookup: CDR1 LNHDA, CDR2 SQIVND (reference sequence). Germline trimming cut 4 bases from V and 4 bases from J; bases unmatched to any gene: 7. The CDR3 sequence is 15 residues long. The CDR3 region has the DNA TGTGCCAGTAGTACGGACAGGCAACCAAATCAGCCCCAGCATTTT. Translation gives CASSTDRQPNQPQHF.

The chain recombines TRBV5-1 with TRBJ1-2; D is possibly TRBD1 (6 bases). V was clipped by 2 bases and J by 7 bases, with 6 bases between them. CDR1 and CDR2 (germline): SGHRS, YFSETQ. The CDR3 loop spans 11 amino acids. The CDR3 is CASSFRGGYTF. The CDR3 bases are TGCGCCAGCAGCTTCAGGGGTGGCTACACCTTC.

CDR3 sequence reads: CASSPPLRTGRMNTEAFF. The CDR3 DNA reads as TGTGCCAGCTCACCACCCTTACGGACAGGGAGGATGAACACTGAAGCTTTCTTT. This chain uses TRBV18 with TRBJ1-1; 8 bases map to TRBD1. J gave up 0 bases and V 0 bases, and 9 bases lay outside the gene matches. This CDR3 has 18 residues. Germline V gene sequence: CDR1 KGHSH, CDR2 LQKENI.

The V and J genes are TRBV5-4 and TRBJ1-1, with 10 bases aligning to TRBD1. The CDR3 has 18 amino acids. Trimming cost V 3 bases and J 6 bases; bases outside gene matches: 17. Per the germline V gene, CDR1 is SGHNT and CDR2 is YYREEE (reference sequence). In nucleotides, the CDR3 is TGTGCCAGCAGCTCGGGACAGGGGAAGGGGCGCCCCGCCCCTGAAGCTTTCTTT. This gives the protein CASSSGQGKGRPAPEAFF.

This clone occurred a few times. The rearrangement joins TRBV18 to TRBJ1-2; 7 bases are a match to TRBD1. The CDR3 is 14 amino acids. V lost 4 bases, J lost 0 bases, and 2 bases stayed unmatched. The germline V gene has CDR1 KGHSH and CDR2 LQKENI. In nucleotides, the CDR3 is TGTGCCAGCTCACTAGGGGGCTCTAACTATGGCTACACCTTC. This encodes CASSLGGSNYGYTF.

This clone was found once. This sequence joins TRBV5-1 and TRBJ2-6, with 11 bases that match TRBD1. Looked up from germline, CDR1 is SGHRS and CDR2 is YFSETQ. CDR3 size: 18 residues. The ends lost 0 bases at V and 2 bases at J; junction bases unmatched: 4. The CDR3 DNA sequence: TGCGCCAGCAGCTTGGCCGGACAGGGGGCGGCTGGGGCCAACGTCCTGACTTTC. The encoded protein is CASSLAGQGAAGANVLTF.

The rearrangement joins TRBV9 to TRBJ2-7; no clear D gene. The germline V and J ends were trimmed by 0 bases and 1 base, with 8 bases remaining between them. This CDR3 is 14 amino acids long. Per the germline V gene, CDR1 is SGDLS and CDR2 is YYNGEE. CDR3 in amino acids: CASSVEVVSYEQYF. The CDR3 bases are TGTGCCAGCAGCGTAGAGGTCGTGTCCTACGAGCAGTACTTC.

The chain couples TRBV7-9 to TRBJ1-2, with D unclear. The germline V gene encodes CDR1 SEHNR and CDR2 FQNEAQ (reference sequence). V was clipped by 4 bases and J by 2 bases, with 11 bases between them. CDR3 length: 14 amino acids. The CDR3 DNA reads TGTGCCAGCAGCTCAATTGACAAGAACTATGGCTACACCTTC. It yields the protein CASSSIDKNYGYTF. Full variable domain (outside the CDR3, taken from reference TRBV7-9 and TRBJ1-2): DTGVSQNPRHKITKRGQNVTFRCDPISEHNRLYWYRQTLGQGPEFLTYFQNEAQLEKSRLLSDRFSAERPKGSFSTLEIQRTEQGDSAMYLCASSSIDKNYGYTFGSGTRLTVV.

The chain links TRBV27 to TRBJ1-5, with 8 positions matching TRBD1. The CDR3 has 17 residues. The V gene end was trimmed by 2 bases and the J gene end by 2 bases; junction bases not matched to a gene: 8. The germline V gene has CDR1 MNHEY and CDR2 SMNVEV (reference sequence). The chain's CDR3 is CASSLRAGGDGNQPQHF. CDR3 nucleotides: TGTGCCAGCAGTTTAAGGGCAGGGGGCGATGGCAATCAGCCCCAGCATTTT.

The CDR3 protein is CASRRDSQPQHF. The CDR3 region has the DNA TGTGCCAGCAGGCGAGACAGTCAGCCCCAGCATTTT. The rearrangement uses TRBV2 and TRBJ1-5; D might be TRBD1 (5 bases). CDR3 length: 12 residues. Trimming removed 6 bases from V and 6 bases from J, with 9 bases in between. From germline, CDR1 is SNHLY and CDR2 FYNNEI.

The chain carries TRBV30 and TRBJ2-7; weak D call: TRBD1 (6 bases). The CDR3 covers 12 residues. Trimming removed 2 bases from V and 8 bases from J, with 13 bases in between. The germline V gene has CDR1 GTSNPN and CDR2 SVGIG (reference sequence). CDR3 in amino acids: CAWSPTGYQQYF. The CDR3, as DNA: TGTGCCTGGAGTCCGACAGGATATCAGCAGTACTTC.

The chain combines TRBV7-9 with TRBJ1-4; D might be TRBD1 (6 bases). Per germline, CDR1 SEHNR and CDR2 FQNEAQ (reference sequence). V lost 5 bases to trimming and J lost 10 bases, with 17 bases between them. The CDR3 covers 14 residues. The CDR3, as DNA: TGTGCCAGCAGCCCTCGACAGGAGATCGGAAAACTGTTTTTT. Its protein product is CASSPRQEIGKLFF. Full variable domain (missing parts from reference TRBV7-9 and TRBJ1-4): DTGVSQNPRHKITKRGQNVTFRCDPISEHNRLYWYRQTLGQGPEFLTYFQNEAQLEKSRLLSDRFSAERPKGSFSTLEIQRTEQGDSAMYLCASSPRQEIGKLFFGSGTQLSVL.